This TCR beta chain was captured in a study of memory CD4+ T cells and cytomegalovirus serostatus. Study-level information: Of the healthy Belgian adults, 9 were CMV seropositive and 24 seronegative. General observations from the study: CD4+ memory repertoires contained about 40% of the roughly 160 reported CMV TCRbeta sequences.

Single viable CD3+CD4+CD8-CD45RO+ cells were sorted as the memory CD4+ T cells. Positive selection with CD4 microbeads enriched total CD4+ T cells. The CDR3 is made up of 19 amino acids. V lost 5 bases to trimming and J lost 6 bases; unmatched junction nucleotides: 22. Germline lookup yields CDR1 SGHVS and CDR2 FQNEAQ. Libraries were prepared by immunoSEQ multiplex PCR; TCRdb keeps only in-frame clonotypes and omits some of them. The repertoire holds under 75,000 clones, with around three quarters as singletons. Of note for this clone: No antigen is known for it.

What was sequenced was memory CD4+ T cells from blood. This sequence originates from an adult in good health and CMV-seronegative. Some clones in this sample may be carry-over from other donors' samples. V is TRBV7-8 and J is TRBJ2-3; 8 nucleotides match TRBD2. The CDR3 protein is CASSHDLLVAGGTRDTQYF. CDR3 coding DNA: TGTGCCAGCAGCCATGACCTTTTGGTGGCGGGGGGAACGAGGGATACGCAGTATTTT. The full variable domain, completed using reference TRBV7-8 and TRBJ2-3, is GAGVSQSPRYKVAKRGQDVALRCDPISGHVSLFWYQQALGQGPEFLTYFQNEAQLDKSGLPSDRFFAERPEGSVSTLKIQRTQQEDSAVYLCASSHDLLVAGGTRDTQYFGPGTRLTVL.